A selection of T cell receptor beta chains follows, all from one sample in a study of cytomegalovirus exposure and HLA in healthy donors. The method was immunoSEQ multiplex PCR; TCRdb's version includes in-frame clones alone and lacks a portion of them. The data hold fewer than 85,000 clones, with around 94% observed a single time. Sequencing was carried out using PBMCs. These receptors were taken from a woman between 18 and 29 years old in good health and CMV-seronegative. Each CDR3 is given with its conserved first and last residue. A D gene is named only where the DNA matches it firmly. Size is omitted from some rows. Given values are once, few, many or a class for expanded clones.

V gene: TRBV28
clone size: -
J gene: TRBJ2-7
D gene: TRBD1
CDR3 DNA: TGTGCCAGCAGTACTACCGGGACAGCAAATTACGAGCAGTACTTC
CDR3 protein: CASSTTGTANYEQYF

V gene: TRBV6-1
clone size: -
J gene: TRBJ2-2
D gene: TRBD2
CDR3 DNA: TGTGCCAGCAGTGAAGATGGGGGGCGGCTAGCGGGGGGGCATAGCACCGGGGAGCTGTTTTTT
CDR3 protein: CASSEDGGRLAGGHSTGELFF

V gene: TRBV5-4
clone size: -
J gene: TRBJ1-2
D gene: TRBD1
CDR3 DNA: TGTGCCAGCAGCCCGGGACAGGGCAACTATGGCTACACCTTC
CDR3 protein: CASSPGQGNYGYTF

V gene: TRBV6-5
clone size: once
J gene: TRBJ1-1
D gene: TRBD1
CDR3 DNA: TGTGCCAGCAGTGGGACAGGGGGCACTGAAGCTTTCTTT
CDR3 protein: CASSGTGGTEAFF

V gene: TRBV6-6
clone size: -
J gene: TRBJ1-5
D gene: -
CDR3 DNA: TGTGCCAGCAGTTACTCCAGGGGCAATCAGCCCCAGCATTTT
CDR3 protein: CASSYSRGNQPQHF

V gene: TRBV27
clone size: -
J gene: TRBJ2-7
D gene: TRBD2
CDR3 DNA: TGTGCCAGCAGTTTTTTAGCGGGGGGATCCTACGAGCAGTACTTC
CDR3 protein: CASSFLAGGSYEQYF

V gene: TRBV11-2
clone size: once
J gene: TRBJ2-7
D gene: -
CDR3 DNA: TGTGCCAGCAGCCGCCGGGACACAGGTTTTTTC
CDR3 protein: CASSRRDTGFF

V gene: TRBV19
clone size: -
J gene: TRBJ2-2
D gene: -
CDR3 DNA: TGTGCCAGTTCTGCGAACCGGGGCGGGGAGCTGTTTTTT
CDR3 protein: CASSANRGGELFF

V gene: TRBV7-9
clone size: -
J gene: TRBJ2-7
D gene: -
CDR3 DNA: TGTGCCAGCAGCTTAACACAGGGAAGTTTGAACGAGCAGTACTTC
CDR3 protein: CASSLTQGSLNEQYF

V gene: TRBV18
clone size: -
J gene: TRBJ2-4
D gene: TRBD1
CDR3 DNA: TGTGCCAGCTCAACTAGGGGGCCCAAAAACATTCAGTACTTC
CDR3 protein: CASSTRGPKNIQYF

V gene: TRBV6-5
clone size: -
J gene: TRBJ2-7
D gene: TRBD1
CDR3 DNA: TGTGCCAGCAGTTACTTCAGGACAGGGTTCTACGAGCAGTACTTC
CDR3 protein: CASSYFRTGFYEQYF

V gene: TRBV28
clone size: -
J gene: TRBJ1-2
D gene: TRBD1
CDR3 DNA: TGTGCCAGCAGCCGACAGGGGACGGGAGGCTACACCTTC
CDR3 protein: CASSRQGTGGYTF

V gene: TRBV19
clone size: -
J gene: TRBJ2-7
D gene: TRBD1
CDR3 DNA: TGTGCCAGTAGTGCAACCGGGACAGGGAGCTCCTACGAGCAGTACTTC
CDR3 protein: CASSATGTGSSYEQYF

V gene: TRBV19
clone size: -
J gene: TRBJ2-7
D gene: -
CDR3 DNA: TGTGCCAGTAGTATAGATCGTGGACAGAGCTTCTACGAGCAGTACTTC
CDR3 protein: CASSIDRGQSFYEQYF

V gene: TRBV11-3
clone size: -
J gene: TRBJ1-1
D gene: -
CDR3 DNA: TGTGCCAGCAGCCCGTCGGCAGGGCTGGAAGCTTTCTTT
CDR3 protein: CASSPSAGLEAFF

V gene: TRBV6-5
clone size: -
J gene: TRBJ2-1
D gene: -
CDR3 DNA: TGTGCCAGCAGTTACTCGACGGGGGATGAGCAGTTCTTC
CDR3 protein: CASSYSTGDEQFF

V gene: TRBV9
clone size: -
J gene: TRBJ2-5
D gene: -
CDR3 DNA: TGTGCCAGCAGCTTACCGAGAGAGACCCAGTACTTC
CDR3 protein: CASSLPRETQYF

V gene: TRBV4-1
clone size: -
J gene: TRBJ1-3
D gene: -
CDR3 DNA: TGCGCCAGCAGCCAAGTTCACTTCTCTGGAAACACCATATATTTT
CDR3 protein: CASSQVHFSGNTIYF

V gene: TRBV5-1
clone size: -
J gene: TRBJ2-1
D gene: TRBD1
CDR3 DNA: TGCGCCAGCAGCTTGGGACAGGGCATGAGAGGTGAGCAGTTCTTC
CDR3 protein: CASSLGQGMRGEQFF

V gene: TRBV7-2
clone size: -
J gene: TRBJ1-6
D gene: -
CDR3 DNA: TGTGCCAGCAGCTTAAGGCCGGGGTCCTATAATTCACCCCTCCACTTT
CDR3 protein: CASSLRPGSYNSPLHF

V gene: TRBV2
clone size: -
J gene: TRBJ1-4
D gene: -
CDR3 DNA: TGTGCCAGCAGACAGGGTGGAGTCGAAAAACTGTTTTTT
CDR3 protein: CASRQGGVEKLFF

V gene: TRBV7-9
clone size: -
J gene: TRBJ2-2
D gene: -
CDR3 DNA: TGTGCCAGCAGCTTAGACAGGGTTGGAACCGGGGAGCTGTTTTTT
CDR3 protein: CASSLDRVGTGELFF

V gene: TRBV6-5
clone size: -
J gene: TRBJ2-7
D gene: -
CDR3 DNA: TGTGCCAGCAGTCCCGCTACTATATACGAGCAGTACTTC
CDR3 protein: CASSPATIYEQYF

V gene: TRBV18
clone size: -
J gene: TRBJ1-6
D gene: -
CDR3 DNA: TGTGCCAGCTCACCACCCGGGACGCCGGGGGGGAATTCACCCCTCCACTTT
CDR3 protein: CASSPPGTPGGNSPLHF

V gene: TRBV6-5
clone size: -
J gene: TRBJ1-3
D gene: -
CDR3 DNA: TGTGCCAGCAGTTACTCGGCAGGGGGAAACACCATATATTTT
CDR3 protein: CASSYSAGGNTIYF

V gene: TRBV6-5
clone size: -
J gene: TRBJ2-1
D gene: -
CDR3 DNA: TGTGCCAGCAGCCTCGACTCCCCCGGCAGTGAGCAGTTCTTC
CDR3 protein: CASSLDSPGSEQFF

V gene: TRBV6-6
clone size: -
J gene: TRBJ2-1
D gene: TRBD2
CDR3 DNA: TGTGCCAGCATTGGCTCCAGCGGGGTATACAATGAGCAGTTCTTC
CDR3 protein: CASIGSSGVYNEQFF

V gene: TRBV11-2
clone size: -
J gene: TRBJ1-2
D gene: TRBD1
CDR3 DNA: TGTGCCAGCAGCTCATTAGGGGCTAACAGGGGGCGCAAGAACTATGGCTACACCTTC
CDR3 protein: CASSSLGANRGRKNYGYTF

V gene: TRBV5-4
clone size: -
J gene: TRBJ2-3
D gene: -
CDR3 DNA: TGTGCCAGCAGCTTGGCTGCTGCCCTCGGTACGCAGTATTTT
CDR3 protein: CASSLAAALGTQYF

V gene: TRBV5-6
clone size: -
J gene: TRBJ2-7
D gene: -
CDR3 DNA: TGTGCCAGCGGCCAGGGGCCTAGCGAGCAGTACTTC
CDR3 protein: CASGQGPSEQYF

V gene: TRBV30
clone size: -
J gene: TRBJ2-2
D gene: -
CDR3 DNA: TGTGCCTGGAGTGTACGGAGTTGGCCCGGGGAGCTGTTTTTT
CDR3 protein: CAWSVRSWPGELFF

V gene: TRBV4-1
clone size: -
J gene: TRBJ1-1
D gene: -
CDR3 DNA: TGCGCCAGCAGCCAAGATCGGAGGGGCGCGGGACCATCCGCTGAAGCTTTCTTT
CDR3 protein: CASSQDRRGAGPSAEAFF

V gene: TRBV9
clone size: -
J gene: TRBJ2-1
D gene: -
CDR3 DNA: TGTGCCAGCAGCGTAGACCCCTTGGCACACAATGAGCAGTTCTTC
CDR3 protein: CASSVDPLAHNEQFF

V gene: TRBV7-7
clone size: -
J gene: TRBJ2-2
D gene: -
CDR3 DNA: TGTGCTAGCAGCTTTTTTGGGGGCCCGAACACCGGGGAGCTGTTTTTT
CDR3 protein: CASSFFGGPNTGELFF

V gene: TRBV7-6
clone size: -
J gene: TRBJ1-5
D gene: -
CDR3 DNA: TGTGCCAGCAGCTTAGGAGGAGGTCAGCCCCAGCATTTT
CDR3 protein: CASSLGGGQPQHF

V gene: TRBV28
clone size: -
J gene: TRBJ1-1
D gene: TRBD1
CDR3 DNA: TGTGCCAGCAGTTACCCTGGGACAGCGCCTCAAGAAGCTTTCTTT
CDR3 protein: CASSYPGTAPQEAFF

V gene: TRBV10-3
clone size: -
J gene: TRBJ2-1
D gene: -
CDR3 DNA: TGTGCCATCAGTGACCGGGGTTACAATGAGCAGTTCTTC
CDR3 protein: CAISDRGYNEQFF

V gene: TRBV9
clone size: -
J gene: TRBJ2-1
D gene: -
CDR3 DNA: TGTGCCAGCAGCGCCGGTGGGGGCCAAAGTTACAATGAGCAGTTCTTC
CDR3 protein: CASSAGGGQSYNEQFF

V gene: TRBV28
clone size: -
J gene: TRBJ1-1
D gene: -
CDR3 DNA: TGTGCCAGCAGTTCACCGACGGGAGAGGACACTGAAGCTTTCTTT
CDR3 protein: CASSSPTGEDTEAFF

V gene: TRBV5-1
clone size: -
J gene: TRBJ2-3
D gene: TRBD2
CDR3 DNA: TGCGCCAGCAGCTTGGCCTCCGCGGGGGGGCCCCCAGATACGCAGTATTTT
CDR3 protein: CASSLASAGGPPDTQYF

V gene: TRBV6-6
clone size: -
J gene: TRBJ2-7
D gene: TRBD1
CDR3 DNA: TGTGCCAGCAGTTCCTCCGGGACAGGGGGCTACGAGCAGTACTTC
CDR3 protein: CASSSSGTGGYEQYF

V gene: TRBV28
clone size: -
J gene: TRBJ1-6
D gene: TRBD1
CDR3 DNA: TGTGCCAGCAGTTCCCCGGGACAGGGGGCCCATTCACCCCTCCACTTT
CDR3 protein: CASSSPGQGAHSPLHF

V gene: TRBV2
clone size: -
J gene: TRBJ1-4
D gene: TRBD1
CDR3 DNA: TGTGCCAGCAGCACAGGACAGGGTTATGAAAAACTGTTTTTT
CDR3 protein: CASSTGQGYEKLFF

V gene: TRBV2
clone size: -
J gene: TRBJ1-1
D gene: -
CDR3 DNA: TGTGCCAGCAGTACAGGCCCAAACACTGAAGCTTTCTTT
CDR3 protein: CASSTGPNTEAFF

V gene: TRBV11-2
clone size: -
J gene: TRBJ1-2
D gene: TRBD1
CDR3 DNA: TGTGCCAGCAGCTCGTCCGGGACAGGGGAAGGCTACACCTTC
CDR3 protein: CASSSSGTGEGYTF

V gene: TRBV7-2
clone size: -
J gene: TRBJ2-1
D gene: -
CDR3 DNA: TGTGCCAGCAGCCACAGGGTGGGCGGATATGAGCAGTTCTTC
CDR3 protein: CASSHRVGGYEQFF

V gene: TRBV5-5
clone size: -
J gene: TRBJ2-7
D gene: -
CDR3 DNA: TGTGCCAGCAGCCACGGGGAGATAAGTAGCTACTTC
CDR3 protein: CASSHGEISSYF

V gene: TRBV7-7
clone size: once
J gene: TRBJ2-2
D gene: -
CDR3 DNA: TGTGCTAGCAGCTTAAGGGAGGTCACCGGGGAGCTGTTTTTT
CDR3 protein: CASSLREVTGELFF

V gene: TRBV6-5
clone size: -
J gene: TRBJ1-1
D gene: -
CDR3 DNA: TGTGCCAGCAGTTACTCGACGGCCAGGTCAAGTTTTGCTTTCTTT
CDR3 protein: CASSYSTARSSFAFF

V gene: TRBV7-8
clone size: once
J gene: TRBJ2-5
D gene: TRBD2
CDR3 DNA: TGTGCCAGCAGCTTTGGGCGGGGGGGCTCAGAGACCCAGTACTTC
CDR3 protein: CASSFGRGGSETQYF

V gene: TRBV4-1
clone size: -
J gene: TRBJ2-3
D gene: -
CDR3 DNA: TGCGCCAGCAGCCCACAAGAGTACAGGGATCCCCGGCGAGGGATGTATTTT
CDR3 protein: CASSPQEYRDPRRGMYF

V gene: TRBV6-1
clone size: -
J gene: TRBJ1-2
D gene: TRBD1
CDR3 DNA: TGTGCCAGTACCTGGGACAGATATTCCTCTGGCTACACCTTC
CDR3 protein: CASTWDRYSSGYTF

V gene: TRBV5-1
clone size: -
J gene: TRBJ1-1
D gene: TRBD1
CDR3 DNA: TGCGCCAGCAGCTTCACAGGGGGCGCAGGTAGCACTGAAGCTTTCTTT
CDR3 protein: CASSFTGGAGSTEAFF

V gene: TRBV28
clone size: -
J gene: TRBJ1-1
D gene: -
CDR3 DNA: TGTGCCAGCAGTTTCTTCTGGGCCTCCATGAACACTGAAGCTTTCTTT
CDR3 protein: CASSFFWASMNTEAFF

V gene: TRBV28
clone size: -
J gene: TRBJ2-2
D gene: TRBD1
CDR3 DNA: TGTGCCAGCAGCCCGACAGGGGCGGACACCGGGGAGCTGTTTTTT
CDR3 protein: CASSPTGADTGELFF

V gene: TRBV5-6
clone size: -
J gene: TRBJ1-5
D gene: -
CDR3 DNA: TGTGCCAGCAGAGAGACAGGCAATCAGCCCCAGCATTTT
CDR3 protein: CASRETGNQPQHF